This TCR beta chain was sequenced for a study of T cell changes during pregnancy in multiple sclerosis. Trimming removed 3 bases from V and 4 bases from J; junction bases left unmatched: 4. The CDR3 length is 15 residues. CDR1 is SGHTA, CDR2 FQGNSA, per germline. The table came from immunoSEQ multiplex PCR; TCRdb's copy has only in-frame clones and leaves some out. This table has about 68,000 clones, under 95% appearing once. The material was peripheral blood, obtained in the second trimester of pregnancy. The sequence was collected from a female donor in good health, enrolled as a control in a pregnancy study. This chain joins TRBV7-2 and TRBJ1-2, with TRBD1 matching 11 bases. The DNA for the CDR3 is TGTGCCAGCAGCTTCGGGACAGGGGGGAGCTATGGCTACACCTTC. As protein: CASSFGTGGSYGYTF.